This T cell receptor beta chain was identified in a study of beta chain features in type 1 diabetes. Study-wide results and limits: Cells that show high TCR expression could be over-represented by cDNA sequencing.

The CDR3 length is 16 residues. V shed 0 bases and J 4 bases; nucleotides not matched to a gene: 7. The germline gives CDR1 SGHRS, CDR2 YFSETQ. Expressed TCRB transcripts were sequenced, since all the RNA that had been isolated was reverse transcribed. Assay: immunoSEQ multiplex PCR; the TCRdb copy retains only in-frame clones and omits some. The profile shows hundreds of thousands of clones, about 16% of them singletons. As concerns this clone: What it recognizes is unknown.

This chain uses TRBV5-1 with TRBJ2-3; 8 bases fit TRBD2. This receptor was identified in a young man in good health. Source material: naive CD4+ T cells from blood. In nucleotides, the CDR3 is TGCGCCAGCAGCTTGGGGAGAAGAGCGGGAGCAGATACGCAGTATTTT. Amino acid sequence: CASSLGRRAGADTQYF.